The subject of this entry is one T cell receptor (beta chain). This specimen comes from a study of blood T cell repertoires in COVID-19. Study-wide context: COVID-19 samples collected from the United States, Italy and Spain covered acute and convalescent phases. Nucleic acid was either cDNA or gDNA, and it came from T cells, B-cell-depleted T cells, or PBMCs.

Individuals drawn from about two dozen US areas were roughly 18 to 100 years old. For recovered donors of Cohort 3, there were two negative PCRs, clearance, or symptom resolution. TCRdb keeps only in-frame clones here, not all; method: immunoSEQ multiplex PCR. Counted here are over 250,000 clones, around nine tenths occurring once; the ten biggest clones make up under 3%. Per the germline V gene, CDR1 is SQVTM and CDR2 is ANQGSEA. CDR3 size: 14 residues. Trimming pared 0 bases from V and 3 bases from J, leaving 11 bases between. This clonotype was obtained from a woman aged 18-29 years who had recovered from COVID-19. The rearrangement joins TRBV29-1 to TRBJ2-5; TRBD2 might be the D (5 bases). The sequencing sample was made of PBMCs or T cells enriched from blood (not recorded which). Written as DNA, the CDR3 is TGCAGCGTTGAAGATTATCGAGGGAAAGAGACCCAGTACTTC. Amino acid sequence: CSVEDYRGKETQYF.